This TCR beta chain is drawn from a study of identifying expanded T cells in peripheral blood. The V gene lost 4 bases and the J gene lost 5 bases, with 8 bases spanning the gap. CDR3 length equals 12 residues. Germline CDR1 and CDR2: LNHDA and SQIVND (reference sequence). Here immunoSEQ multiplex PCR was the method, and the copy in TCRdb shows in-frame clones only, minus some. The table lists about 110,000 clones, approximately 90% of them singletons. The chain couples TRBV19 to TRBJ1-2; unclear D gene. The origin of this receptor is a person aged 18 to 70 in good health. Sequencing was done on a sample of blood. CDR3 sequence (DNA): TGTGCCAGTAGTAATCAGAGGTATGGCTACACCTTC. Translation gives CASSNQRYGYTF.